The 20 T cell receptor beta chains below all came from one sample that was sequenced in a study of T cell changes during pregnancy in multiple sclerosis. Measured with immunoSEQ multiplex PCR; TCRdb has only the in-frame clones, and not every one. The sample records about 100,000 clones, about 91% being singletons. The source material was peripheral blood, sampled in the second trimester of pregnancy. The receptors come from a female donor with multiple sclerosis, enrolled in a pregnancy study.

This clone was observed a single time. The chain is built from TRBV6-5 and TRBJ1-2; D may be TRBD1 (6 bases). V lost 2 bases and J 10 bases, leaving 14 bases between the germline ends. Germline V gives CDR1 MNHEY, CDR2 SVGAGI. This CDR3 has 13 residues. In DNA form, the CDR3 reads TGTGCCAGCAGTTACACCTGGGACAAGTCCTACACCTTC. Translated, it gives CASSYTWDKSYTF.

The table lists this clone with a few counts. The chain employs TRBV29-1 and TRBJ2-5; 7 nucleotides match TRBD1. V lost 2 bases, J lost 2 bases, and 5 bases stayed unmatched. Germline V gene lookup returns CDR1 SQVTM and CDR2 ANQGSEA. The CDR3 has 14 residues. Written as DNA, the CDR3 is TGCAGCGTTGAACCCCTGGGACAGCAAGAGACCCAGTACTTC. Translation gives CSVEPLGQQETQYF.

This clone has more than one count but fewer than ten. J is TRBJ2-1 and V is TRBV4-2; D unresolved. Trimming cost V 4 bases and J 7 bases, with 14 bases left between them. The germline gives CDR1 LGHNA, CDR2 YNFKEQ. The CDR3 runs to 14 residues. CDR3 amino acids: CASSPVRGSNEQFF. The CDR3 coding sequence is TGTGCCAGCAGCCCCGTACGCGGTAGTAATGAGCAGTTCTTC.

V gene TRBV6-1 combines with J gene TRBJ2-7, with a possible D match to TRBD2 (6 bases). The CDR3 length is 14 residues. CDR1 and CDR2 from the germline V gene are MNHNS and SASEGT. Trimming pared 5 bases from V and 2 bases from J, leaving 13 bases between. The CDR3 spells CASSFGLSTYEQYF. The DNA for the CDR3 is TGTGCCAGCAGTTTTGGACTATCTACCTACGAGCAGTACTTC.

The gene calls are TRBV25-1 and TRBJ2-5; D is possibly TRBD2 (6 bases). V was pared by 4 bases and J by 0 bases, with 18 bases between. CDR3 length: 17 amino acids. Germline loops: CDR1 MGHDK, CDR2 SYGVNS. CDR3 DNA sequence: TGTGCCAGCAGTGCAATTCCTAGCGTAACGTACCAAGAGACCCAGTACTTC. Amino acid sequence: CASSAIPSVTYQETQYF.

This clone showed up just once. The CDR3 DNA follows: TGCAGCGTTGGTGGAGGGGCCACAGATACGCAGTATTTT. Its translation: CSVGGGATDTQYF. The chain uses TRBV29-1 and TRBJ2-3, with a tentative D call TRBD2 (6 bases). From germline, CDR1 is SQVTM and CDR2 ANQGSEA. The CDR3 has 13 amino acids. Trimming removed 4 bases at V and 2 bases at J, with 10 bases between.

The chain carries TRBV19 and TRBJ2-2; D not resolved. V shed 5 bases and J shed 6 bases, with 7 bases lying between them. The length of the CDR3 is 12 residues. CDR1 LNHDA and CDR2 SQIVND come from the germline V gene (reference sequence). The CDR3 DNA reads TGTGCCAGTAGTTACAGATCCGGGGAGCTGTTTTTT. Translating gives CASSYRSGELFF.

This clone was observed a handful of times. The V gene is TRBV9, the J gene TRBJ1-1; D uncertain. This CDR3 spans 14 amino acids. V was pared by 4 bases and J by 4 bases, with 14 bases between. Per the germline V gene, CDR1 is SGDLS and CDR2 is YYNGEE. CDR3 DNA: TGTGCCAGCAGCCCCCAAGCGGGTGGCACTGAAGCTTTCTTT. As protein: CASSPQAGGTEAFF.

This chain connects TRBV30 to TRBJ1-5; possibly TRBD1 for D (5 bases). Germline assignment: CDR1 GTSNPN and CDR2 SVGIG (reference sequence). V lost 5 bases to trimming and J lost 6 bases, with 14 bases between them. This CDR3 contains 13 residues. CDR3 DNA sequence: TGTGCCTGGGTGTCCAGGGAAGGTCAGCCCCAGCATTTT. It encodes CAWVSREGQPQHF.

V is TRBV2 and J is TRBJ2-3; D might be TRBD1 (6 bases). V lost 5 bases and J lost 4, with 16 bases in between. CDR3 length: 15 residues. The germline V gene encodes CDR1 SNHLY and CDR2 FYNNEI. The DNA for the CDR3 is TGTGCCAGCAGTCATTACAGGGTCAAAGCAGATACGCAGTATTTT. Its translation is CASSHYRVKADTQYF.

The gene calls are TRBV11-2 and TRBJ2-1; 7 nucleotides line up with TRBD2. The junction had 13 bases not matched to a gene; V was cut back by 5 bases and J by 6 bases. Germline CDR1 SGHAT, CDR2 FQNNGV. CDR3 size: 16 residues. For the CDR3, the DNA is TGTGCCAGCAGCGCCCCTGGGACTACGAGGGTCAATGAGCAGTTCTTC. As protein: CASSAPGTTRVNEQFF.

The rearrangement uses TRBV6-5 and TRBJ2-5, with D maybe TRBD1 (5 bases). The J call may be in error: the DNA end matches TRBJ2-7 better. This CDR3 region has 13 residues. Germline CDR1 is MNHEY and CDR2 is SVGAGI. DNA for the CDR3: TGTGCCAGCAGCATCAGGGTATTCCACGAGCAGTACTTC. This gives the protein CASSIRVFHEQYF.

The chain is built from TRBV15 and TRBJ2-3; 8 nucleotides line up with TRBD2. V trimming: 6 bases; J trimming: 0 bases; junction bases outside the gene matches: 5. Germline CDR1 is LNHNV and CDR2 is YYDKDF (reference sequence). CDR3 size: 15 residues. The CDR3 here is CATRNGGGSTDTQYF. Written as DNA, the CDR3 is TGTGCCACCAGGAACGGGGGGGGAAGCACAGATACGCAGTATTTT.

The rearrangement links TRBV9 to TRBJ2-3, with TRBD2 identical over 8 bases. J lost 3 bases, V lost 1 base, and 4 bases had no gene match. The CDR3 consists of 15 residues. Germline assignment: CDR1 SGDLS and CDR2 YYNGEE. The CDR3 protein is CASSVIGRETDTQYF. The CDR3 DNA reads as TGTGCCAGCAGCGTAATCGGGAGGGAGACAGATACGCAGTATTTT.

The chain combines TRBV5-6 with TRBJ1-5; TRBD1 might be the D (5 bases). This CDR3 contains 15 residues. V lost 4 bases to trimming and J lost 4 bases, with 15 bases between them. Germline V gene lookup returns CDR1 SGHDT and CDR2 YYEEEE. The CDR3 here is CASSPGGTFNQPQHF. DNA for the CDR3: TGTGCCAGCAGCCCGGGGGGGACTTTTAATCAGCCCCAGCATTTT.

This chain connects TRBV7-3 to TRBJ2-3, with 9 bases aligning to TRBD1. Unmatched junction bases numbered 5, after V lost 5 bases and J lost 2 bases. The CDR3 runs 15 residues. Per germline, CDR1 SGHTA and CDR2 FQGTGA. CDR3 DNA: TGTGCCAGCAGCCTCGGGACAGGGCCCACAGATACGCAGTATTTT. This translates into CASSLGTGPTDTQYF.

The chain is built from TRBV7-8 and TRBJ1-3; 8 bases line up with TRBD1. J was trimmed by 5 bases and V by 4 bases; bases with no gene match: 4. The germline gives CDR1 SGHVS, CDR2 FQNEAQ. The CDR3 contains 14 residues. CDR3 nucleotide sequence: TGTGCCAGCAGCTCCGACAGGGGAAGAAACACCATATATTTT. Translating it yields CASSSDRGRNTIYF.

The CDR3: CASSTLQYEQFF. Here the CDR3 DNA reads TGTGCCAGTTCGACTCTACAATATGAGCAGTTCTTC. The chain carries TRBV9 and TRBJ2-1; unclear D gene. CDR1 and CDR2 (germline): SGDLS, YYNGEE. The V end was cut by 8 bases, the J end by 8 bases, with 14 bases between. The CDR3 contains 12 residues.

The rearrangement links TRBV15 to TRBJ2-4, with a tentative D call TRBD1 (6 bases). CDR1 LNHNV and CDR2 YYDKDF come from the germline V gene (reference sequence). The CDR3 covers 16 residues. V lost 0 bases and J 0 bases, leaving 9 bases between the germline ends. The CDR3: CATSRDTGLAKNIQYF. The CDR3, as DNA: TGTGCCACCAGCAGAGATACAGGGTTAGCCAAAAACATTCAGTACTTC.

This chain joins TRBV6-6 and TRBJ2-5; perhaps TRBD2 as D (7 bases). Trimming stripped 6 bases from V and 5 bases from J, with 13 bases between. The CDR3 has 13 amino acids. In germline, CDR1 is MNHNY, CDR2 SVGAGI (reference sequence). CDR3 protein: CASSPQGGETQYF. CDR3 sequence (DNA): TGTGCCAGCAGCCCACAGGGAGGGGAGACCCAGTACTTC.